This TCR beta chain was captured in a study of PD-1 blockade in mismatch repair-deficient tumors (dated by TCRdb to about 2017). Describing the broader study: Between late 2013 and September 2016, the trial enrolled 70 to 100 consecutive patients with roughly 13 mismatch repair-deficient cancer types, every one of whom had been previously treated and was progressing. Tumor-associated T cell clones in the peripheral blood of patients responding to PD-1 blockade were tracked using deep sequencing of TCR CDR3 regions.

General findings and caveats noted by the study authors: Clones residing in the tumor, which were often undetectable in blood before treatment, expanded quickly after pembrolizumab and then contracted, generally before radiologic responses. Three of seven peptides elicited clonal expansion, yielding over a hundred unique blood TCRs, roughly 7 also found in tumor; all positive peptides derived from frameshift mutations.

Library generation was performed with the immunoSEQ multiplex PCR assay. Processing in the source paper ran as follows. A clone was defined as neoantigen-specific if the clone expanded significantly to the relevant peptide but showed no significant expansion to any other peptide tested. Drawn from immuneACCESS, this table holds only the in-frame rearrangements with V and J called that TCRdb kept. Clones are partly lost; checked studies trace under half to an unresolved V gene and leave the rest unexplained. The V and J calls and clone size come from that table; D and trimming were worked out from the DNA. The sample contains 14,000 or so clones, 80% to 90% of them found a single time. The leading ten clones occupy about a fifth of the sample. On this clone itself: The specificity of this receptor is unknown. No much larger clone exists at a distance of one base, and base qualities are not known.

The time point label for this specimen denotes: approximately 10-day in vitro stimulation with candidate neoantigen peptide 4. Mismatch repair deficiency in every enrolled patient was established by polymerase chain reaction or immunohistochemistry. TCR sequencing was performed for a few patients who responded to pembrolizumab therapy. Six or seven ELISpot-reactive candidate neoantigen peptides were each used in a roughly eleven-day in vitro stimulation before TCR sequencing. A control culture lacking peptide was run in an identical manner and was used as the baseline for calculation of clone fold changes. Pembrolizumab PD-1 blockade was prospectively tested in advanced mismatch repair-deficient cancers, regardless of tissue of origin, in the phase II trial. From cysteine to phenylalanine, the CDR3 is 18 amino acids long. Solely the CDR3 DNA is kept, with 54 bases framed from the first base. V loses 1 base, J loses 4 bases, and the germline ends lie 22 bases apart. CDR1 and CDR2 were assigned from the germline V gene (reference sequence) as PRHDT and FYEKMQ.

The chain employs TRBV13 and TRBJ2-5; a tentative D match to TRBD1 spans 7 bases. The clonotype originates from an adult with mismatch repair-deficient cancer. This material consisted of cells cultured in vitro, taken from a patient treated with pembrolizumab. The sequenced DNA is TGTGCCAGCAGCTTAGATCTGGAGGGGAGACAGGGAGGAGAGACCCAGTACTTC. Its product reads: CASSLDLEGRQGGETQYF.